This TCR beta chain was observed in a study of cytomegalovirus exposure and HLA in healthy donors. Overall study: Counted in an early data release were approximately 85 million unique TCRs from HLA-typed donors.

PCR involved 60 Vbeta and 13 Jbeta primers. Per the original methods: A follow-up analysis tallied tens of millions of unique TCR beta chains, approximately 10 million shared. TCRdb's table, derived via immunoSEQ multiplex PCR, lists solely in-frame clones and lacks some. That table supplies the V and J calls and clone size; D and trimming were determined from the DNA. Among around 150,000 clones listed, roughly four fifths were seen once. This clone has a single count. The antigen is unknown. Study-level findings and limits: Within an earlier analysis, most TCR beta V segments proved productive either about 90% or about 30% of the time. Most TCRs appeared rarely, but some public TCRs recurred in many donors.

Germline loops: CDR1 MNHEY, CDR2 SMNVEV (reference sequence). V trimming: 8 bases; J trimming: 5 bases; junction bases outside the gene matches: 6. This CDR3 has 14 residues. The receptor was isolated from a middle-aged man in good health and CMV-seronegative. Sequencing was done on a sample of PBMCs. This sequence joins TRBV27 and TRBJ2-2; 9 bases agree with TRBD2. This CDR3 is CASRRGGPTGELFF. The CDR3 DNA sequence: TGTGCCAGCCGGCGGGGGGGCCCTACCGGGGAGCTGTTTTTT.